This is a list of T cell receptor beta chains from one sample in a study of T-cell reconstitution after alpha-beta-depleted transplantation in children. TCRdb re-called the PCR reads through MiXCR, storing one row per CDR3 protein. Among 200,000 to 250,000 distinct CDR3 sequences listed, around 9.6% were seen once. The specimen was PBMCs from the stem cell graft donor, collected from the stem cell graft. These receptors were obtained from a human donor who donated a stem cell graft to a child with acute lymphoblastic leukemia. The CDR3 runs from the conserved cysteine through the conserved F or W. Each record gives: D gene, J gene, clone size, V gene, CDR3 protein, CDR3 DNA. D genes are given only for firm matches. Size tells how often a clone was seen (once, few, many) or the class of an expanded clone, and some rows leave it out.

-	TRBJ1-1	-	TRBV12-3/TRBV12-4	CASSFSPPRNTATEAFF	TGTGCCAGCAGTTTTAGCCCCCCACGAAATACGGCGACTGAAGCTTTCTTT
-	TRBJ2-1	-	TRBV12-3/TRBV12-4	CASRPDTNEQFF	TGTGCCAGCAGACCAGACACCAATGAGCAGTTCTTC
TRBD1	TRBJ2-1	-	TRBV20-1	CSASIGDSQYNEQFF	TGCAGTGCTAGTATCGGGGACAGCCAATACAATGAGCAGTTCTTC
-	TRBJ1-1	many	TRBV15	CATSRTGPVTEAFF	TGTGCCACCAGCAGGACAGGTCCGGTCACTGAAGCTTTCTTT
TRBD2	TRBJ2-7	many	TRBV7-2	CASSLWPSGFSYEQYF	TGTGCCAGCAGCTTATGGCCTAGCGGCTTCTCCTACGAGCAGTACTTC
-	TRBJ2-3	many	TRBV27	CASSLLSSDTQYF	TGTGCCAGCAGTTTATTGAGCTCAGATACGCAGTATTTT
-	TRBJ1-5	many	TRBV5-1	CASSLAGGPQPQHF	TGCGCCAGCAGCTTGGCCGGTGGTCCTCAGCCCCAGCATTTT
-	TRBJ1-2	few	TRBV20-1	CSAPTEQGRYGYTF	TGCAGTGCGCCGACTGAACAGGGACGCTATGGCTACACCTTC
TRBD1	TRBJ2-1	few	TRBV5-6	CASSLDRRRTGGEGTPFF	TGTGCCAGCAGCTTGGATCGGCGAAGGACAGGGGGCGAGGGGACTCCGTTCTTC
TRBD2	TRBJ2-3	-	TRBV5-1	CASSTASGETDTQYF	TGCGCCAGCAGCACAGCTAGCGGGGAAACAGATACGCAGTATTTT
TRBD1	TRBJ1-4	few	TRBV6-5	CASSYSGQINEKLFF	TGTGCCAGCAGTTACTCGGGACAGATTAATGAAAAACTGTTTTTT
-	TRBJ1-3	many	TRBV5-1	CASSLQTSGNTIYF	TGCGCCAGCAGCCTTCAGACCTCTGGAAACACCATATATTTT
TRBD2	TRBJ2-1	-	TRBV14	CASSQVRATSRINEQFF	TGTGCCAGCAGCCAAGTGCGCGCGACTAGCAGAATCAATGAGCAGTTCTTC
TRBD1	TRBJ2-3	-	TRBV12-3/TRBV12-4	CASSPPPLGGETDTQYF	TGTGCCAGCAGCCCACCCCCGTTAGGGGGCGAGACAGATACGCAGTATTTT
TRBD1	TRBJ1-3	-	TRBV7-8	CASSSLPGQSPGNTIYF	TGTGCCAGCAGCTCCCTCCCGGGACAGTCTCCTGGAAACACCATATATTTT
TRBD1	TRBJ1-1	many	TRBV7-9	CASSLDDRAGEAFF	TGTGCCAGCAGCTTAGACGACAGGGCCGGGGAAGCTTTCTTT
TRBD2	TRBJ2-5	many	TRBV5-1	CASSFGGGTSTETQYF	TGCGCCAGCAGCTTCGGAGGCGGGACTAGCACCGAGACCCAGTACTTC
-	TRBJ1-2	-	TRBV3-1	CASSHPDGLGGYTF	TGTGCCAGCAGCCACCCGGATGGTCTAGGCGGCTACACCTTC
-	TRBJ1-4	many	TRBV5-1	CASSSALGRGDEKLFF	TGCGCCAGCAGCTCGGCTCTAGGGAGGGGTGACGAAAAACTGTTTTTT
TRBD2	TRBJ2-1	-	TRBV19	CASSGGARLAGVHNEQFF	TGTGCCAGTAGTGGAGGGGCCCGACTAGCGGGGGTGCACAATGAGCAGTTCTTC
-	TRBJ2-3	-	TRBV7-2	CASSLLAPPAQYF	TGTGCCAGCAGCCTGCTCGCGCCACCGGCGCAGTATTTT
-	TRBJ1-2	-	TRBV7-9	CASSLDGVGYTF	TGTGCCAGCAGCTTAGATGGGGTGGGCTACACCTTC
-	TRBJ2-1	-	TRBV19	CASNFIAGDIYNEQFF	TGTGCCAGTAATTTTATTGCAGGGGACATATACAATGAGCAGTTCTTC
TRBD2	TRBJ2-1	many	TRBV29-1	CSTEAGIHNEQFF	TGCAGCACAGAAGCGGGGATCCACAATGAGCAGTTCTTC
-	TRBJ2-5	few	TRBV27	CASSWGPSQETQYF	TGTGCCAGCAGTTGGGGACCGTCCCAAGAGACCCAGTACTTC
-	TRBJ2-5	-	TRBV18	CASSPDSLETQYF	TGTGCCAGCTCACCGGACTCCTTAGAGACCCAGTACTTC
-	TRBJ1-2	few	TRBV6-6	CASSTRRDDGYTF	TGTGCCAGCAGCACCCGCAGGGATGATGGCTACACCTTC
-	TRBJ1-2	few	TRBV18	CASSQTTGYGYTF	TGTGCCAGCTCACAAACGACAGGCTATGGCTACACCTTC
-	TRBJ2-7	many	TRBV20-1	CSARDLSGISYEQYF	TGCAGTGCTAGAGATCTTTCAGGGATCTCCTACGAGCAGTACTTC
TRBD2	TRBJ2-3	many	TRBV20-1	CSAHTSGGAQDTQYF	TGCAGTGCCCATACTAGCGGGGGGGCCCAAGATACGCAGTATTTT
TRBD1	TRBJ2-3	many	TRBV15	CATFQAGGAADTQYF	TGTGCCACGTTTCAGGCAGGGGGCGCGGCAGATACGCAGTATTTT
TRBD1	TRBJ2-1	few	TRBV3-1	CASSLRGHNEQFF	TGTGCCAGCAGTTTAAGGGGGCATAATGAGCAGTTCTTC
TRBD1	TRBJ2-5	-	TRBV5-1	CASRGRGLVDEETQYF	TGCGCCAGCAGGGGCAGGGGGCTGGTTGATGAGGAGACCCAGTACTTC